Below are 18 T cell receptor beta chains sequenced from a single sample in a study of T cell repertoires in cytomegalovirus infection. A single record per CDR3 protein comes from TCRdb applying MiXCR to the reads. Of approximately 490,000 distinct CDR3 sequences detected, 11% appear once; the ten largest clones hold 9.5% to 13%. Sequenced material: PBMCs. These receptors came from a human donor in good health (CMV status not recorded). Some clones in this sample may be carry-over from other donors' samples.

The genes are TRBV5-1 and TRBJ2-7, with D possibly matching TRBD1 (6 bases). Trimming left V 5 bases short and J 3 bases short, with 15 bases between. CDR3 length equals 14 residues. Germline CDR1 is SGHRS and CDR2 is YFSETQ. The CDR3 spells CASSLQGDGYEQYF. In DNA form, the CDR3 reads TGCGCCAGCAGTTTACAGGGTGATGGCTACGAGCAGTACTTC.

This clonotype was seen ten or more times. The chain employs TRBV6-2 or TRBV6-3 and TRBJ2-1; TRBD2 might be the D (6 bases). The CDR3 extends over 14 amino acids. V was trimmed by 0 bases and J by 6 bases, leaving 9 bases between them. CDR1 MNHEY and CDR2 SVGEGT come from the germline V gene. CDR3 nucleotide sequence: TGTGCCAGCAGTTACTCGGGAGGTATCAATGAGCAGTTCTTC. Its protein product is CASSYSGGINEQFF.

The sample holds many counts of this clonotype. The rearrangement joins TRBV5-6 to TRBJ1-1, with D perhaps matching TRBD1 (5 bases). The germline gives CDR1 SGHDT, CDR2 YYEEEE. V lost 2 bases, J lost 0 bases, and 14 bases lay in between. The CDR3 length is 16 residues. The CDR3 reads CASSFGLTGMNTEAFF. For the CDR3, the DNA is TGTGCCAGCAGCTTTGGACTAACAGGCATGAACACTGAAGCTTTCTTT.

In its sample, this clonotype was seen many times. Its ends do not fully match the called genes, so a read error is possible. This sequence joins TRBV7-7 and TRBJ2-5; possible D gene TRBD2, 5 bases. The CDR3 has 16 amino acids. The germline gives CDR1 SSHAT, CDR2 FNYEAQ (reference sequence). The CDR3 nucleotides are TGTGCTAGCAGCTTAGGAGGACGGCACCTGCGGGAGACCCAGTACTTC. Amino acids: CASSLGGRHLRETQYF.

This clonotype has a count of ten or more. Here the CDR3 DNA reads TGTGCCAGCAGCTTAGACCCCGCTGAGGAAAGACTTACCTACGAGCAGTACTTC. The encoded protein is CASSLDPAEERLTYEQYF. The chain joins TRBV7-9 to TRBJ2-7; D remains unclear. Trimming pared 1 base from V and 2 bases from J, leaving 21 bases between. The CDR3 is made up of 18 amino acids. Germline CDR1 is SEHNR and CDR2 is FQNEAQ (reference sequence).

In this sample, this clonotype turned up many times. The chain carries TRBV7-3 and TRBJ2-1; D might be TRBD2 (6 bases). The CDR3 has 12 amino acids. Trimming left V 5 bases short and J 15 bases short, with 17 bases between. The germline V gene encodes CDR1 SGHTA and CDR2 FQGTGA. The CDR3 sequence is CASSPWEGSGFF. The CDR3, as DNA: TGTGCCAGCAGCCCGTGGGAAGGTAGCGGGTTCTTC.

V and J are TRBV9 and TRBJ2-1, with 14 nucleotides matching TRBD2. The CDR3 has 22 amino acids. Germline lookup yields CDR1 SGDLS and CDR2 YYNGEE. The trim removed 7 bases at V and 2 bases at J, leaving 23 bases unmatched. CDR3 sequence: CASGLTQGPPSTSGRAYNEQFF. The CDR3 region has the DNA TGTGCCAGCGGATTGACACAGGGTCCCCCCTCGACTAGCGGGAGGGCCTACAATGAGCAGTTCTTC.

This clonotype has at least ten counts. The chain has TRBV12-3 or TRBV12-4 and TRBJ1-5, with TRBD1 identical over 9 bases. The length of the CDR3 is 17 residues. After removal of 3 bases from V and 0 bases from J, the junction contained 6 bases not matched to a gene. The CDR3 DNA is TGTGCCAGCAGTTTGGACAGGGGCGCCTATAGCAATCAGCCCCAGCATTTT. This sequence encodes CASSLDRGAYSNQPQHF.

This clonotype was detected ten times or more. The chain carries TRBV9 and TRBJ1-4, with D unresolved. CDR1 is SGDLS and CDR2 is YYNGEE in the germline V gene. This CDR3 contains 12 residues. V was clipped by 3 bases and J by 10 bases, with 10 bases between them. CDR3 protein: CASSDESGKLFF. The CDR3 DNA reads TGTGCCAGCAGCGATGAATCCGGAAAACTGTTTTTT.

This clonotype was found a few times. This chain uses TRBV24-1 with TRBJ1-1; the D gene is possibly TRBD1 (6 bases). Germline loops: CDR1 KGHDR, CDR2 SFDVKD. This CDR3 spans 14 amino acids. V was trimmed by 8 bases and J by 6 bases, leaving 18 bases between them. The CDR3 nucleotides read TGTGCCACCACCATAACAGGGTCTGGGTCTGAAGCTTTCTTT. Translated, it gives CATTITGSGSEAFF.

This clonotype was seen at least ten times. The chain has TRBV12-3 or TRBV12-4 and TRBJ2-5; D is perhaps TRBD1 (6 bases). The CDR3 contains 15 residues. The V and J ends lost 6 bases and 2 bases respectively, with 16 bases between them. The CDR3 coding sequence is TGTGCCAGCAGCCTTTCAGGGGCTGCGCAAGAGACCCAGTACTTC. This sequence encodes CASSLSGAAQETQYF.

The rearrangement uses TRBV14 and TRBJ1-2; a weak D match, TRBD1 (5 bases). Deletions cut 1 base from V and 0 bases from J, with 9 bases between. The germline V gene encodes CDR1 SGHDN and CDR2 FVKESK. The CDR3 sequence is 15 residues long. The CDR3 DNA reads as TGTGCCAGCAGCCAAGCCGGGGCACCTAACTATGGCTACACCTTC. The encoded protein is CASSQAGAPNYGYTF.

The chain links TRBV10-3 to TRBJ2-5; 13 nucleotides agree with TRBD2. This CDR3 has 14 residues. With V trimmed by 10 bases and J by 0 bases, 2 bases remained unmatched. Germline values: CDR1 ENHRY, CDR2 SYGVKD. The CDR3 loop reads CATGLAGDQETQYF. The CDR3 DNA reads TGTGCCACCGGACTAGCGGGAGACCAAGAGACCCAGTACTTC.

This clonotype was seen ten or more times. This chain connects TRBV7-2 to TRBJ2-2, with 12 bases fitting TRBD2. The germline CDR1 and CDR2 sequences are SGHTA and FQGNSA. This CDR3 spans 18 amino acids. J was trimmed by 2 bases and V by 2 bases; bases with no gene match: 6. CDR3 in amino acids: CASSLLGGLAGNTGELFF. The DNA of the CDR3 is TGTGCCAGCAGCTTACTGGGGGGACTAGCGGGCAACACCGGGGAGCTGTTTTTT.

Ten or more counts support this clonotype. This sequence joins TRBV7-9 and TRBJ1-6; D gene uncertain. The CDR3 extends over 14 amino acids. V was pared by 0 bases and J by 15 bases, with 15 bases between. Per germline, CDR1 SEHNR and CDR2 FQNEAQ (reference sequence). In nucleotides, the CDR3 is TGTGCCAGCAGCTTAGCGGTGGACGGGGAAAACCTCCACTTT. Translation gives CASSLAVDGENLHF.

The sample holds many counts of this clonotype. V gene TRBV27 combines with J gene TRBJ2-2, with no clear D. The CDR3 sequence is 14 residues long. With 5 bases removed from V and 5 bases from J, the gap between germline ends came to 12 bases. Germline V gives CDR1 MNHEY, CDR2 SMNVEV (reference sequence). CDR3 coding DNA: TGTGCCAGCAGTAATGGAGCCGGGACCGGGGAGCTGTTTTTT. It translates to CASSNGAGTGELFF.

This clonotype was detected a few times. The J gene is TRBJ2-7, the V gene TRBV12-3 or TRBV12-4; tentative D call: TRBD1 (5 bases). This CDR3 is built from 15 residues. Trimming took off 4 bases at V and 1 base at J, with 14 bases between the two ends. Written as DNA, the CDR3 is TGTGCCAGCAGTTACTCCCCCGCAGGGTCCTACGAGCAGTACTTC. Translating gives CASSYSPAGSYEQYF.

This clonotype was counted ten times or more. This sequence joins TRBV7-9 and TRBJ2-5; no reliable D call. This CDR3 contains 14 residues. Trimming left V 4 bases short and J 4 bases short, with 13 bases between. Germline V gives CDR1 SEHNR, CDR2 FQNEAQ (reference sequence). CDR3 protein: CASSSLDGTETQYF. The DNA for the CDR3 is TGTGCCAGCAGCTCCCTCGATGGCACAGAGACCCAGTACTTC.